Listed here are 9 T cell receptor beta chains from one sample, sequenced in a study of technical replicates of blood from a few donors. Libraries were prepared by immunoSEQ multiplex PCR; TCRdb keeps only in-frame clonotypes and omits some of them. Of some 78,000 clones listed, 85% to 95% are singletons. Sequencing input: T cells isolated from PBMCs. Every receptor here comes from a human donor in good health.

The chain uses TRBV9 and TRBJ1-4; a possible D gene is TRBD1 (6 bases). This CDR3 region has 14 residues. The germline gives CDR1 SGDLS, CDR2 YYNGEE. Trimming took off 3 bases at V and 6 bases at J, with 12 bases between the two ends. This CDR3 reads CASSAGQPDEKLFF. In DNA form, the CDR3 reads TGTGCCAGCAGCGCAGGACAGCCAGATGAAAAACTGTTTTTT. Variable domain in full (rest from reference TRBV9 and TRBJ1-4): DSGVTQTPKHLITATGQRVTLRCSPRSGDLSVYWYQQSLDQGLQFLIQYYNGEERAKGNILERFSAQQFPDLHSELNLSSLELGDSALYFCASSAGQPDEKLFFGSGTQLSVL.

The chain has TRBV5-1 and TRBJ2-7; TRBD2 matches at 8 bases. Germline CDR1 SGHRS, CDR2 YFSETQ. The J segment lost 3 bases and the V segment lost 5 bases, leaving 4 bases of the junction unmatched. This CDR3 has 13 residues. CDR3 in amino acids: CASRTSEYYEQYF. As DNA, the CDR3 is TGCGCCAGCAGGACTAGCGAATACTACGAGCAGTACTTC.

J is TRBJ2-3 and V is TRBV5-4, with 16 bases that match TRBD2. The J segment lost 5 bases and the V segment lost 0 bases, leaving 6 bases of the junction unmatched. The germline gives CDR1 SGHNT, CDR2 YYREEE (reference sequence). The CDR3 runs 18 residues. The DNA for the CDR3 is TGTGCCAGCAGCTTGGCGGGACTAGCGGGAGGGCAGGGAGATACGCAGTATTTT. It is translated as CASSLAGLAGGQGDTQYF.

The rearrangement links TRBV5-1 to TRBJ2-1, with D perhaps matching TRBD1 (5 bases). This CDR3 is built from 13 residues. V shed 7 bases and J shed 4 bases, with 12 bases lying between them. Germline V gene data show CDR1 as SGHRS and CDR2 as YFSETQ. The DNA for the CDR3 is TGCGCCAGCTATCCCGACAGTTACAATGAGCAGTTCTTC. Protein sequence: CASYPDSYNEQFF. The variable domain in full, with the rest retrieved from reference TRBV5-1 and TRBJ2-1, is KAGVTQTPRYLIKTRGQQVTLSCSPISGHRSVSWYQQTPGQGLQFLFEYFSETQRNKGNFPGRFSGRQFSNSRSEMNVSTLELGDSALYLCASYPDSYNEQFFGPGTRLTVL.

The chain is built from TRBV7-9 and TRBJ2-7; 10 bases map to TRBD2. CDR1 is SEHNR, CDR2 FQNEAQ, per germline (reference sequence). V was clipped by 1 base and J by 6 bases; unmatched bases: 6. The CDR3 sequence is 15 residues long. In DNA, the CDR3 is TGTGCCAGCAGCTTAGAGGCTAGCGGGGGAATCGAGCAGTACTTC. Amino acids: CASSLEASGGIEQYF.

V and J are TRBV6-4 and TRBJ2-1; 10 nucleotides align to TRBD2. The CDR3 has 16 amino acids. Germline lookup yields CDR1 MRHNA and CDR2 SNTAGT. V was clipped by 4 bases and J by 6 bases; unmatched bases: 9. CDR3 nucleotide sequence: TGTGCCAGCAGTGTCATAGCGGGAGGCAATATCAATGAGCAGTTCTTC. Encoded protein: CASSVIAGGNINEQFF.

CDR3: CASSLESGRAHGELFF. CDR3 nucleotides: TGTGCCAGCAGCTTAGAAAGCGGGAGGGCCCACGGGGAGCTGTTTTTT. J is TRBJ2-2 and V is TRBV11-3, with 10 bases identical to TRBD2. Germline V gene sequence: CDR1 SGHNT, CDR2 YENEEA. V lost 0 bases and J lost 7; bases outside the gene matches: 5. The CDR3 is made up of 16 amino acids.

The J gene is TRBJ2-7, the V gene TRBV7-9, with D possibly TRBD1 on 5 matching bases. Germline assignment: CDR1 SEHNR and CDR2 FQNEAQ (reference sequence). Trimming took 0 bases from V and 7 from J, leaving 10 bases between them. This CDR3 has 13 residues. The CDR3 sequence is CASSLAAGSEQYF. In DNA form, the CDR3 reads TGTGCCAGCAGCTTAGCAGCAGGGTCAGAGCAGTACTTC. The variable domain in full, with the rest retrieved from reference TRBV7-9 and TRBJ2-7, is DTGVSQNPRHKITKRGQNVTFRCDPISEHNRLYWYRQTLGQGPEFLTYFQNEAQLEKSRLLSDRFSAERPKGSFSTLEIQRTEQGDSAMYLCASSLAAGSEQYFGPGTRLTVT.

The rearrangement links TRBV10-2 to TRBJ1-1; D possibly corresponds to TRBD1 (5 bases). CDR1 is WSHSY, CDR2 SAAADI, per germline. This CDR3 region has 14 residues. The V and J ends lost 1 base and 7 bases respectively, with 13 bases between them. The CDR3 is CASSEFGGGVEAFF. CDR3 DNA: TGCGCCAGCAGTGAGTTTGGGGGAGGCGTTGAAGCTTTCTTT.